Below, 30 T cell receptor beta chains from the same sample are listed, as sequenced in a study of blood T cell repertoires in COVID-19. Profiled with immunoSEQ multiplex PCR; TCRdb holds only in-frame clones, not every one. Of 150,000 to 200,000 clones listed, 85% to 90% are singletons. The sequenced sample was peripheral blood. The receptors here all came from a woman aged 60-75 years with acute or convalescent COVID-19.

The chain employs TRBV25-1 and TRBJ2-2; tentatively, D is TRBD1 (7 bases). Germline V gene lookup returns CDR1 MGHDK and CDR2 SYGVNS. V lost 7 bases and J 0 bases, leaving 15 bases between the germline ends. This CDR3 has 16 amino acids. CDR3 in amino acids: CASKKGGQPNTGELFF. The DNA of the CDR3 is TGTGCCAGCAAAAAGGGGGGACAGCCGAACACCGGGGAGCTGTTTTTT.

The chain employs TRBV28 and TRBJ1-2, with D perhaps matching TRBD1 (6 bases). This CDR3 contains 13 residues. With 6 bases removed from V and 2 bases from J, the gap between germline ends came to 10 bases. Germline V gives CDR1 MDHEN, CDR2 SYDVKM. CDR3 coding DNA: TGTGCCAGCAGACAGGGCACGAACTATGGCTACACCTTC. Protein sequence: CASRQGTNYGYTF.

CDR3 sequence (DNA): TGTGCCAGCACCCCGGGGGGCTCCTACTTTGAAGCTTTCTTT. Its translation: CASTPGGSYFEAFF. J is TRBJ1-1 and V is TRBV28; D might be TRBD1 (6 bases). The V gene lost 7 bases and the J gene lost 7 bases, with 19 bases spanning the gap. The CDR3 is 14 residues long. The germline gives CDR1 MDHEN, CDR2 SYDVKM.

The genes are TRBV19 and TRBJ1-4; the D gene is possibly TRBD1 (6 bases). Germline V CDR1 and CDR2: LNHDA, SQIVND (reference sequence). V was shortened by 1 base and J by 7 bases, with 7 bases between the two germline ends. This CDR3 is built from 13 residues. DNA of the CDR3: TGTGCCAGTAGTATAGCAGGGGCTGAAAAACTGTTTTTT. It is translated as CASSIAGAEKLFF.

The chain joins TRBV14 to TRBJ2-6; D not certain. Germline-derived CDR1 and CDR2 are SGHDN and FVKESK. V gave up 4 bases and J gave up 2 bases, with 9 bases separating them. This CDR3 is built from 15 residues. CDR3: CASSRLSPGANVLTF. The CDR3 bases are TGTGCCAGCAGCCGACTGAGTCCTGGGGCCAACGTCCTGACTTTC. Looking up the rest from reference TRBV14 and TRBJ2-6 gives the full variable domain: EAGVTQFPSHSVIEKGQTVTLRCDPISGHDNLYWYRRVMGKEIKFLLHFVKESKQDESGMPNNRFLAERTGGTYSTLKVQPAELEDSGVYFCASSRLSPGANVLTFGAGSRLTVL.

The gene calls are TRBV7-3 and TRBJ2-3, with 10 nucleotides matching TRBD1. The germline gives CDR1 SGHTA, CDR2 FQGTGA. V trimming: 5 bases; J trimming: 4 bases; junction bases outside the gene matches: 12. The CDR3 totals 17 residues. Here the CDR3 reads CASSMTGGLPGADTQYF. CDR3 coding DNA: TGTGCCAGCAGCATGACAGGGGGCCTCCCCGGGGCAGATACGCAGTATTTT.

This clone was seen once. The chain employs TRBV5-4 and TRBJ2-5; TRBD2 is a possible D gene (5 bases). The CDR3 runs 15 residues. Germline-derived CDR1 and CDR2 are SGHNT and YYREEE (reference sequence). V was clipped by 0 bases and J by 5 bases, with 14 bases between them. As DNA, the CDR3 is TGTGCCAGCAGCTTGGCTTCGGGGATAGGGGAGACCCAGTACTTC. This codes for CASSLASGIGETQYF.

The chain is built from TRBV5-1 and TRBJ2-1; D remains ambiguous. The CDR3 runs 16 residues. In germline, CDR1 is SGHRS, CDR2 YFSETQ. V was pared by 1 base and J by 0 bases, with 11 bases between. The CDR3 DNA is TGCGCCAGCAGCTTGTTTGTACAGAGCTCCTACAATGAGCAGTTCTTC. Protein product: CASSLFVQSSYNEQFF.

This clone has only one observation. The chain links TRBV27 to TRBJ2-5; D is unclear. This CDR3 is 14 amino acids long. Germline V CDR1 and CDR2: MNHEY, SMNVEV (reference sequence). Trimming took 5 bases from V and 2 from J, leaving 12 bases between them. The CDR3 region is CASSPQTRQETQYF. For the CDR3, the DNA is TGTGCCAGCAGTCCCCAGACAAGGCAAGAGACCCAGTACTTC.

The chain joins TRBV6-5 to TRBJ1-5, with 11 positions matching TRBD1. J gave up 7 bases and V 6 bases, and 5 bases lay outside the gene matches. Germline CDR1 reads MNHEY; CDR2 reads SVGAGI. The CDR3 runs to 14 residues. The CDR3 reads CASSRGTGGQPQHF. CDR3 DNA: TGTGCCAGCAGCCGCGGGACAGGGGGACAGCCCCAGCATTTT.

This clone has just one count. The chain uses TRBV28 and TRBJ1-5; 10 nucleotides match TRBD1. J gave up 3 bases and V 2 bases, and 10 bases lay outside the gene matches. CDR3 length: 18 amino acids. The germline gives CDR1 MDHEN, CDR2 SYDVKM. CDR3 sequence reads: CASSLILSGTGANQPQHF. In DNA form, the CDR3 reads TGTGCCAGCAGTTTAATCCTATCCGGGACAGGGGCCAATCAGCCCCAGCATTTT. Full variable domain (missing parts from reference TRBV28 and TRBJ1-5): DVKVTQSSRYLVKRTGEKVFLECVQDMDHENMFWYRQDPGLGLRLIYFSYDVKMKEKGDIPEGYSVSREKKERFSLILESASTNQTSMYLCASSLILSGTGANQPQHFGDGTRLSIL.

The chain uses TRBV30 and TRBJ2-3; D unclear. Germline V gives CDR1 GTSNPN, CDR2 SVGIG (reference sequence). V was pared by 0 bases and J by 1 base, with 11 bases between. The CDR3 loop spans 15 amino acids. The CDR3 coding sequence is TGTGCCTGGAGTGTACGAGCCGTCGGCACAGATACGCAGTATTTT. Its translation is CAWSVRAVGTDTQYF.

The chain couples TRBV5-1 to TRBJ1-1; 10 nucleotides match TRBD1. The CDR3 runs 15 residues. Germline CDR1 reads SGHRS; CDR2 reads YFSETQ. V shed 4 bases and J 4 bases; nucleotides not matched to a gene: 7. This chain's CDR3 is CASSPHDRGPTEAFF. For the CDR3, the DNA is TGCGCCAGCAGCCCGCACGACAGGGGGCCCACTGAAGCTTTCTTT.

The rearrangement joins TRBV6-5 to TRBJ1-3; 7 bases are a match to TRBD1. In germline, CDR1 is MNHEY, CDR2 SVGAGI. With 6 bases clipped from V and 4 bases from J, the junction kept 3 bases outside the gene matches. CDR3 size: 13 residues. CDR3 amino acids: CASRRQGGNTIYF. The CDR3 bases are TGTGCCAGCAGGAGACAGGGCGGAAACACCATATATTTT.

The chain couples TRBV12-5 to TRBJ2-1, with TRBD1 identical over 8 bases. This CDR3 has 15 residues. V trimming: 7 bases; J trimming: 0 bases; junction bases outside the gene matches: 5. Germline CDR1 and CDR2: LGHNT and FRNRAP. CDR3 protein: CASVGTGSSYNEQFF. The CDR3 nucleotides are TGTGCTAGTGTTGGGACAGGAAGCTCCTACAATGAGCAGTTCTTC.

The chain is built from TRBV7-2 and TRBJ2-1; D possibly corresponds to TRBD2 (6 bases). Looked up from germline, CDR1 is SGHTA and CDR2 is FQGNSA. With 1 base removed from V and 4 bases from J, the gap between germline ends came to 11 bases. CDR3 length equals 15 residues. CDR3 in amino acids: CASSLEWDSYNEQFF. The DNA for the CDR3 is TGTGCCAGCAGCTTAGAGTGGGACTCGTACAATGAGCAGTTCTTC.

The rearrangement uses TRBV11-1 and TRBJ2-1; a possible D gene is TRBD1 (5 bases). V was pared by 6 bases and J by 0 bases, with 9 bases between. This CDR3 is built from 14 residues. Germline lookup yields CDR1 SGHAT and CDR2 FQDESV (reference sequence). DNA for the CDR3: TGTGCCAGCAGGGGGCAGAGCTCCTACAATGAGCAGTTCTTC. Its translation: CASRGQSSYNEQFF.

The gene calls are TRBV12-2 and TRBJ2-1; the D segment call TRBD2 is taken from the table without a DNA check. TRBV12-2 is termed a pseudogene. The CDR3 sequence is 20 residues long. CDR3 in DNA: TGTGCAAGTCGCTTGATGGTCGCGGGACTAGCCCCACTACGCTACAATGAGCAGTTCTTC. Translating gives CASRLMVAGLAPLRYNEQFF.

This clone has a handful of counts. The CDR3 coding sequence is TGCGCCAGCAGCTCTATTACCGGGACAGACTATGGCTACACCTTC. Protein: CASSSITGTDYGYTF. This chain connects TRBV5-1 to TRBJ1-2; TRBD1 matches 7 bases. The CDR3 consists of 15 residues. After removal of 3 bases from V and 3 bases from J, the junction contained 8 bases not matched to a gene. Germline V lookup: CDR1 SGHRS, CDR2 YFSETQ.

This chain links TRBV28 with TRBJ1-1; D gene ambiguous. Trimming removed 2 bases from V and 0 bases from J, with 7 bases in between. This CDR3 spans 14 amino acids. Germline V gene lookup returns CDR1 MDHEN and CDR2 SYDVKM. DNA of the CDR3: TGTGCCAGCAGTTTACCGGGGATGAACACTGAAGCTTTCTTT. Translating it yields CASSLPGMNTEAFF.

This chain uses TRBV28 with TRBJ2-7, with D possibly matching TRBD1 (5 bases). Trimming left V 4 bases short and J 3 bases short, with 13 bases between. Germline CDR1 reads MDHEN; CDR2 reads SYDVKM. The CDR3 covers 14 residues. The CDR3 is CASSYGRVRYEQYF. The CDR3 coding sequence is TGTGCCAGCAGTTACGGCAGGGTACGCTACGAGCAGTACTTC.

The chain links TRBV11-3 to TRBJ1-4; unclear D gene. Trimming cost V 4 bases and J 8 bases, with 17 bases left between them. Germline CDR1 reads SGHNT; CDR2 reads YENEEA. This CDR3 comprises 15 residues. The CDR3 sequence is CASSYARPGGEKLFF. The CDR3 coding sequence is TGTGCCAGCAGCTACGCCCGGCCAGGTGGGGAAAAACTGTTTTTT.

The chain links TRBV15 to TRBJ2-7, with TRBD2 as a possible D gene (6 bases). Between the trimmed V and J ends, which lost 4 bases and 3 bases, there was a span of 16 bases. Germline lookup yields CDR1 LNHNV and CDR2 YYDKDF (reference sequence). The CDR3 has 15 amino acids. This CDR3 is CATSTDHGGIYEQYV. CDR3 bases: TGTGCCACCAGCACAGACCACGGGGGAATCTACGAGCAGTACGTC.

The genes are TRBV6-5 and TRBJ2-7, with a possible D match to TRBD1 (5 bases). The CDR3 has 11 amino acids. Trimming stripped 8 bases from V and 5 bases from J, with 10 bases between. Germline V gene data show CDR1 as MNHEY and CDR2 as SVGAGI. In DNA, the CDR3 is TGTGCCAGCGGTCAGGGTAACGAGCAGTACTTC. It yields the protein CASGQGNEQYF.

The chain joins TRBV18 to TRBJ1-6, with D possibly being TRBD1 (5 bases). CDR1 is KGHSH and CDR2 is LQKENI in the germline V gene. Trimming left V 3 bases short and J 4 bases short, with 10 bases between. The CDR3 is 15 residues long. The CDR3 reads CASSPPEGYNSPLHF. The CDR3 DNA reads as TGTGCCAGCTCACCCCCGGAGGGGTATAATTCACCCCTCCACTTT.

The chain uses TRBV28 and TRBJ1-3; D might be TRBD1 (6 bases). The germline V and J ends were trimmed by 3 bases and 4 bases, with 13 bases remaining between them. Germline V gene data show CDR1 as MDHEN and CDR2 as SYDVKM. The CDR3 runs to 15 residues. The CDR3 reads CASSFGGALGNTIYF. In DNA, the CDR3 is TGTGCCAGCAGTTTCGGGGGGGCGCTAGGAAACACCATATATTTT.

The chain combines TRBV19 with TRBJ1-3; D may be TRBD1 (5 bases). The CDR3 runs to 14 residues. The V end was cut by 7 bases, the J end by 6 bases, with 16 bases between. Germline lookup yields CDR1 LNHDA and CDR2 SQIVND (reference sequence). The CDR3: CASMGYRQKNTIYF. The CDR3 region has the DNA TGTGCCAGTATGGGTTACAGGCAAAAAAACACCATATATTTT. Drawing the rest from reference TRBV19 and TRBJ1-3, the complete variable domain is DGGITQSPKYLFRKEGQNVTLSCEQNLNHDAMYWYRQDPGQGLRLIYYSQIVNDFQKGDIAEGYSVSREKKESFPLTVTSAQKNPTAFYLCASMGYRQKNTIYFGEGSWLTVV.

DNA for the CDR3: TGTGCCAGCAGTTCCTATGACAGGGGCGGACCCTATGGCTACACCTTC. Protein sequence: CASSSYDRGGPYGYTF. This chain links TRBV28 with TRBJ1-2; 8 bases line up with TRBD1. CDR1 is MDHEN, CDR2 SYDVKM, per germline. J was trimmed by 4 bases and V by 4 bases; bases with no gene match: 11. The CDR3 extends over 16 amino acids.

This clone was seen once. CDR3 residues: CASSIQGFGGNEQFF. DNA of the CDR3: TGTGCCAGCAGTATTCAGGGTTTCGGGGGGAATGAGCAGTTCTTC. The chain combines TRBV6-6 with TRBJ2-1; 7 bases agree with TRBD2. Trimming cost V 5 bases and J 7 bases; bases outside gene matches: 11. Germline V gene data show CDR1 as MNHNY and CDR2 as SVGAGI (reference sequence). The CDR3 extends over 15 amino acids.

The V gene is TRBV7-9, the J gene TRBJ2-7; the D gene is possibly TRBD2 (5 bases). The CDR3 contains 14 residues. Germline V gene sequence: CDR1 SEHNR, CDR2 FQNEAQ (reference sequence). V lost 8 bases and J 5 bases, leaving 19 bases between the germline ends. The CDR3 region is CASLRSASFDEQYF. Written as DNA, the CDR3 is TGTGCCAGCCTCAGGTCTGCTAGCTTCGACGAGCAGTACTTC. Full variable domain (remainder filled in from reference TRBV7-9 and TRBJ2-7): DTGVSQNPRHKITKRGQNVTFRCDPISEHNRLYWYRQTLGQGPEFLTYFQNEAQLEKSRLLSDRFSAERPKGSFSTLEIQRTEQGDSAMYLCASLRSASFDEQYFGPGTRLTVT.